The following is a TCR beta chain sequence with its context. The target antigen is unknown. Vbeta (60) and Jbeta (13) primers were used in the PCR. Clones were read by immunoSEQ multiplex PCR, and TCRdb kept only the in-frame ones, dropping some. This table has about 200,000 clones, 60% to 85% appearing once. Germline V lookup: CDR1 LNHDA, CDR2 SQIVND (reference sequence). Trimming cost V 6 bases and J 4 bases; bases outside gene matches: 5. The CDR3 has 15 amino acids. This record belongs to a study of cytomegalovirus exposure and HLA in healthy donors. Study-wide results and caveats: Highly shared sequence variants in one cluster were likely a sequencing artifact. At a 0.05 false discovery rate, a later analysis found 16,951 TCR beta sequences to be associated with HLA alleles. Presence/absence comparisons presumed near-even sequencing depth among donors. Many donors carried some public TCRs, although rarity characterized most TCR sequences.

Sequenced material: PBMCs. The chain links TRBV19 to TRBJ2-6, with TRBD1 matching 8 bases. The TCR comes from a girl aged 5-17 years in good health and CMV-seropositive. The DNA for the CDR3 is TGTGCCAGTAGGACAGGGGCGGGCGGGGCCAACGTCCTGACTTTC. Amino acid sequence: CASRTGAGGANVLTF.